This TCR beta chain was obtained from a study of glioma-infiltrating T cells after dendritic cell vaccination. Turning to the study itself: Treatment, given 2003 to 2012, was autologous tumor lysate-pulsed dendritic cell vaccination. Dendritic cell vaccine was injected intradermally three times, biweekly.

Time point specified: after dendritic cell vaccination, including at tumor progression/relapse. From germline, CDR1 is GTSNPN and CDR2 SVGIG (reference sequence). Trimming took 2 bases from V and 5 from J, leaving 22 bases between them. The CDR3 length is 16 residues. The primer mix had 60 V beta and 13 J beta primers. The assay was immunoSEQ multiplex PCR, and TCRdb's table has in-frame clones only and misses some. This repertoire shows approximately 93,000 clones, around 85% found once; its top ten account for about 8.5%. The J gene is TRBJ2-7, the V gene TRBV30; D is possibly TRBD1 (6 bases). The TCR was taken from a human donor with glioblastoma. The sequences come from blood, collected after dendritic cell vaccination. The CDR3 DNA is TGTGCCTGGAGTCCGACCACACAGGGCAGTTTGAACGAGCAGTACTTC. Translating gives CAWSPTTQGSLNEQYF. Full variable domain (remainder filled in from reference TRBV30 and TRBJ2-7): SQTIHQWPATLVQPVGSPLSLECTVEGTSNPNLYWYRQAAGRGLQLLFYSVGIGQISSEVPQNLSASRPQDRQFILSSKKLLLSDSGFYLCAWSPTTQGSLNEQYFGPGTRLTVT.